The clone carrying this T cell receptor (beta chain) occurred many times. What it recognizes is unknown. This sample's time point: newly diagnosed GD, antithyroid drugs for less than 3 months. Making the TCR library involved RNA that had been extracted from PBMCs. Germline V gene lookup returns CDR1 DFQATT and CDR2 SNEGSKA (reference sequence). V lost 5 bases and J lost 8, with 3 bases in between. This CDR3 region has 8 residues. The data are from a study of regulatory T cells in long-lasting Graves disease. The study, taken as a whole, reports: Whereas new patients shared 966 public clonotypes, persistent patients shared more, at 2,741.

TCR beta libraries were built with iRepertoire HTBI primers and Arm-PCR of CDR3 regions. MiXCR, run by TCRdb on the multiplex PCR reads, gives a single entry per CDR3 protein. The sample records about 440,000 distinct CDR3 sequences, about 15% being singletons. The same data also went into a second study, on T cells in Graves' hyperthyroidism and ophthalmopathy.

The rearrangement links TRBV20-1 to TRBJ1-1, with D hard to call. The sequence was collected from a woman aged 25-40 years with Graves disease. The sequences come from peripheral blood mononuclear cells (PBMCs), collected at new diagnosis, from a patient treated with antithyroid drugs. The CDR3 DNA is TGCAGTGCTGCAGAAGCTTTCTTT. It yields the protein CSAAEAFF.